These T cell receptor beta chains were read from a single sample in a study of identifying expanded T cells in peripheral blood. Profiled with immunoSEQ multiplex PCR; TCRdb holds only in-frame clones, not every one. The sample shows tens of thousands of clones, 82% of them seen only once. Sequences were obtained from blood. The receptors here all came from a person aged 18 to 75 in good health. Both conserved end residues are part of each CDR3. The order of the fields is clone size, J gene, V gene, D gene, CDR3 protein, CDR3 DNA. A D gene is named only where the DNA matches it firmly. Clone size appears in some rows only: once, few, many, or a class for an expanded clone.

NA	TRBJ2-7	TRBV6-1	NA	CASSEIPDSYEQYF	TGTGCCAGCAGTGAAATCCCGGACTCCTACGAGCAGTACTTC
NA	TRBJ2-2	TRBV5-5	TRBD1	CASRPPGTGAGELFF	TGTGCCAGCAGACCCCCCGGGACAGGGGCCGGGGAGCTGTTTTTT
few	TRBJ2-7	TRBV19	TRBD1	CASSIIVGQGHEQYF	TGTGCCAGTAGTATCATCGTAGGACAGGGGCACGAGCAGTACTTC
NA	TRBJ1-1	TRBV5-6	NA	CASSPDTEAFF	TGTGCCAGCAGCCCCGACACTGAAGCTTTCTTT
NA	TRBJ2-5	TRBV7-2	TRBD2	CASSLVWSGRGETQYF	TGTGCCAGCAGCTTAGTCTGGAGCGGGAGGGGCGAGACCCAGTACTTC
NA	TRBJ2-6	TRBV19	NA	CASSIVSSGANVLTF	TGTGCCAGTAGTATAGTCAGCTCTGGGGCCAACGTCCTGACTTTC
NA	TRBJ2-3	TRBV13	TRBD2	CASSSTSGTDTQYF	TGTGCCAGCAGTTCGACTAGCGGCACAGATACGCAGTATTTT
once	TRBJ2-1	TRBV5-4	TRBD1	CASSSLGDSSYNEQFF	TGTGCCAGCAGCTCGCTGGGGGACAGCTCCTACAATGAGCAGTTCTTC
NA	TRBJ2-2	TRBV5-8	NA	CASSGGSEHGGELFF	TGTGCCAGCAGCGGGGGATCCGAGCACGGCGGGGAGCTGTTTTTT
NA	TRBJ2-2	TRBV5-8	NA	CASSLWGRNTGELFF	TGTGCCAGCAGCTTGTGGGGGCGAAACACCGGGGAGCTGTTTTTT
NA	TRBJ2-7	TRBV7-9	TRBD2	CASSKPSGNSYEQYF	TGTGCCAGCAGCAAACCCAGCGGGAACTCCTACGAGCAGTACTTC
NA	TRBJ2-5	TRBV2	TRBD1	CASSAPGQGDQETQYF	TGTGCCAGCAGTGCCCCCGGACAGGGGGACCAAGAGACCCAGTACTTC
few	TRBJ1-2	TRBV10-3	TRBD1	CAISESTGELHGYTF	TGTGCCATCAGTGAGTCCACAGGGGAGCTTCATGGCTACACCTTC
NA	TRBJ1-6	TRBV18	TRBD1	CASSRDGQGISPLHF	TGTGCCAGCTCACGGGATGGACAGGGCATTTCACCCCTCCACTTT
NA	TRBJ2-5	TRBV27	TRBD1	CASSFPITGTGRQETQYF	TGTGCCAGCAGTTTCCCAATTACCGGGACAGGGAGGCAAGAGACCCAGTACTTC
NA	TRBJ2-1	TRBV6-5	TRBD1	CAVRDSSYNEQFF	TGTGCCGTACGGGACAGCTCCTACAATGAGCAGTTCTTC
few	TRBJ1-1	TRBV2	NA	CASSRQRGVIPEAFF	TGTGCCAGCAGCCGGCAAAGAGGGGTGATCCCTGAAGCTTTCTTT
NA	TRBJ1-1	TRBV6-5	NA	CASSFTGIEAFF	TGTGCCAGCAGTTTCACAGGGATTGAAGCTTTCTTT
NA	TRBJ1-2	TRBV6-6	TRBD1	CASSYRTGINYGYTF	TGTGCCAGCAGTTACAGGACAGGAATTAACTATGGCTACACCTTC
NA	TRBJ1-1	TRBV19	TRBD1	CASSTSQGMNTEAFF	TGTGCCAGTAGTACTTCACAGGGGATGAACACTGAAGCTTTCTTT
NA	TRBJ1-1	TRBV7-2	NA	CASSLATTPMNTEAFF	TGTGCCAGCAGCTTAGCGACCACACCTATGAACACTGAAGCTTTCTTT
NA	TRBJ1-1	TRBV27	NA	CASSSPGENTEAFF	TGTGCCAGCAGTTCACCGGGGGAGAACACTGAAGCTTTCTTT
NA	TRBJ2-3	TRBV5-6	NA	CASSFGRAGDTQYF	TGTGCCAGCAGCTTTGGGCGGGCGGGAGATACGCAGTATTTT
NA	TRBJ2-7	TRBV18	TRBD2	CASSPLAGLTYEQYF	TGTGCCAGCTCACCCCTAGCGGGACTGACCTACGAGCAGTACTTC
once	TRBJ2-1	TRBV7-2	NA	CASSPGRRITNEQFF	TGTGCCAGCAGCCCGGGACGGAGGATTACTAATGAGCAGTTCTTC
NA	TRBJ2-1	TRBV7-3	TRBD1	CASSRTGTGVNEQFF	TGTGCCAGCAGCCGAACCGGGACAGGGGTTAATGAGCAGTTCTTC
few	TRBJ1-2	TRBV5-1	NA	CASTGLEGSYGYTF	TGCGCCAGCACCGGCCTGGAGGGGAGCTATGGCTACACCTTC
NA	TRBJ2-4	TRBV5-4	TRBD2	CASSWPPSGAENIQYF	TGTGCCAGCAGCTGGCCCCCTAGCGGGGCGGAAAACATTCAGTACTTC
NA	TRBJ2-1	TRBV7-9	TRBD2	CASTGTRGYNEQFF	TGTGCCAGTACCGGGACTAGGGGTTACAATGAGCAGTTCTTC
NA	TRBJ1-1	TRBV9	TRBD1	CASSGGTAGRAFF	TGTGCCAGCAGCGGAGGGACAGCCGGGCGAGCTTTCTTT
NA	TRBJ1-4	TRBV5-4	NA	CASSLASRENEKLFF	TGTGCCAGCAGCTTGGCGTCCAGGGAGAATGAAAAACTGTTTTTT
NA	TRBJ1-4	TRBV5-1	NA	CASSYRTNEKLFF	TGCGCCAGCAGCTATAGGACCAATGAAAAACTGTTTTTT
NA	TRBJ1-3	TRBV9	NA	CASSGPMGNTIYF	TGTGCCAGCAGCGGACCTATGGGAAACACCATATATTTT
once	TRBJ1-2	TRBV30	NA	CAWDRTPVGYTF	TGTGCCTGGGACAGAACCCCGGTCGGCTACACCTTC
once	TRBJ2-1	TRBV5-1	NA	CASSLATGFGDNEQFF	TGCGCCAGCAGCTTGGCGACGGGATTTGGTGACAATGAGCAGTTCTTC
NA	TRBJ2-2	TRBV5-1	NA	CASSFTVSGELFF	TGCGCCAGCAGTTTCACCGTCTCCGGGGAGCTGTTTTTT
NA	TRBJ2-1	TRBV19	TRBD2	CASSIQLAGGRNEQFF	TGTGCCAGTAGTATCCAACTAGCGGGGGGGCGCAATGAGCAGTTCTTC
few	TRBJ1-6	TRBV6-1	TRBD1	CASGGQGAGTLHF	TGTGCCAGCGGCGGACAGGGGGCGGGAACCCTCCACTTT
NA	TRBJ2-1	TRBV4-1	NA	CASSQFSGDNEQFF	TGCGCCAGCAGCCAATTTAGCGGAGACAATGAGCAGTTCTTC